This note documents a single T cell receptor beta chain sequence. Its antigen is still unknown. Per-nucleotide qualities are absent, and no much larger clonotype sits a single base away. The meaning of the sample's time point label: baseline before first vaccination. This specimen's treatment or condition label, per the study, means: meningococcal conjugate vaccine given as trial control. Samples from vaccinated people were obtained from the UK trials COV001 and COV002, which included a single-blind randomized controlled phase 2/3 trial of AZD1222 (ChAdOx1 nCoV-19) in healthy adults. Trial participant PBMC samples were collected at day 0 and day 28 after the second dose for TCRbeta chain sequencing. This record comes from a study of T cell responses to AZD1222 COVID-19 vaccine (dated by TCRdb to about 2021). About the investigation overall: A total of 230 to 250 trial participants underwent TCR sequencing, of whom some 200 had received two doses of AZD1222 and some 25 had received two doses of the MenACWY control vaccine. Trial participants were enrolled into age subgroups of 18-55, 56-69 and 70-plus years, which contained approximately 150, 28 and 58 TCR-sequenced participants, respectively. General conclusions and limits of the study: Because no day 14 peak-response samples were available, the repertoires could be characterized only after the peak T cell response. The whole spike protein was spanned by vaccine-associated CD4 TCRs, and dominant responses were seen in regions 160-218 and 743-854. Reportedly, almost half of the unique spike-specific TCRs recognized epitopes lying outside the regions that are mutated in the B.1.351 and B.1.1.7 variants. Only 5 to 7 AZD1222 recipients were SARS-CoV-2 seropositive at baseline, limiting conclusions about previously exposed vaccinees. Spike-specific TCR breadth and depth rose significantly after two AZD1222 doses compared with day 0 and with MenACWY recipients. The 56-69-year group was small, and its depth increase did not reach significance, likely because of low power. Participants were mostly white British, with more females than males. The authors suggested clonal diversity may have been underestimated.

The CDR3 regions of human TCRbeta chains were analyzed by immunosequencing. Under the source paper's analysis protocol: Repertoire TCRs were checked for matches against a reference library of SARS-CoV-2-specific TCRs that had been generated using the MIRA antigen-specificity platform. Breadth was defined as the fraction of unique TCRs that were SARS-CoV-2-associated, and depth was defined as the fraction of total T cells that were SARS-CoV-2-associated. Using the MIRA data, every spike-specific TCR was mapped to the spike region that the TCR reacted to and assigned to either a CD4 or a CD8 class. Log10-transformed breadth and depth values were compared by one-way ANOVA with Sidak's multiple comparisons tests. The table comes from immuneACCESS by way of TCRdb, which keeps in-frame sequences with V and J called. Part of the clones is missing from these tables; in studies checked, under half for an unresolved V gene and the rest for unknown reasons. For V, J and clone size, that table is used; D and trimming come from the DNA. The sample yields 120,000 or so clones; around 89% were counted once. Around 10% of the sample rests with the top ten.

V and J lose 6 bases and 1 base, and a span of 9 bases separates them. The CDR1 and CDR2 encoded by the germline V gene (reference sequence) are LNHDA and SQIVND. From its cysteine to its phenylalanine, the CDR3 spans 13 amino acids. Only the CDR3 portion is preserved as DNA: 39 bases, with reading frame beginning at the first base. The source material was peripheral blood, sampled on day 0 of MenACWY control vaccination. The chain uses TRBV19 and TRBJ1-1; too little of a D gene remains to name it. The clonotype was recovered from an adult in good health. The base sequence is TGTGCCAGTAGGGGCAGCAGGAACACTGAAGCTTTCTTT. Translated, this gives CASRGSRNTEAFF.